This T cell receptor beta chain was found in a study of OX40 agonist ivuxolimab in advanced cancers. This CDR3 has 15 amino acids. CDR1 is SGHVS and CDR2 is FQNEAQ in the germline V gene. The V end was cut by 7 bases, the J end by 1 base, with 16 bases between. Using immunoSEQ multiplex PCR, the repertoire was profiled, and TCRdb retains in-frame clones only, with some absent. This table has fewer than 100,000 clones, around nine tenths appearing once. The chain carries TRBV7-8 and TRBJ1-1; a possible D gene is TRBD1 (5 bases). The source of this sequence is an adult with an advanced solid tumor such as melanoma, head and neck, liver or kidney cancer. The material was CD4+ or CD8+ T cells sorted from blood, obtained in a trial of the OX40 agonist ivuxolimab. The CDR3 region is CASNFREGWNTEAFF. The CDR3, as DNA: TGTGCCAGCAACTTTAGGGAGGGGTGGAACACTGAAGCTTTCTTT.